This T cell receptor beta chain is from a study of cytomegalovirus exposure and HLA in healthy donors. For the study at large: Roughly 180 million T cells yielded 117 million unique TCR beta sequences in earlier analysis.

A multiplex PCR was run with 60 Vbeta primers and 13 Jbeta primers. The data were produced by immunoSEQ multiplex PCR, yet TCRdb's version contains in-frame clones alone and is incomplete. The sample has roughly 80,000 clones, 65% to 70% seen once; the top ten hold about 6.9%. The CDR3 contains 13 residues. In germline, CDR1 is MRHNA, CDR2 SNTAGT. V lost 2 bases, J lost 10 bases, and 9 bases lay in between. The donors were healthy bone marrow donors. Material for sequencing was PBMCs. V gene TRBV6-4 combines with J gene TRBJ1-6, with D perhaps TRBD1 (5 bases). This TCR was sampled from a woman aged 45 to 65 in good health and CMV-seropositive. The CDR3 nucleotides read TGTGCCAGCAGTGACGGGGAGGGGTCACCCCTCCACTTT. Translation: CASSDGEGSPLHF.